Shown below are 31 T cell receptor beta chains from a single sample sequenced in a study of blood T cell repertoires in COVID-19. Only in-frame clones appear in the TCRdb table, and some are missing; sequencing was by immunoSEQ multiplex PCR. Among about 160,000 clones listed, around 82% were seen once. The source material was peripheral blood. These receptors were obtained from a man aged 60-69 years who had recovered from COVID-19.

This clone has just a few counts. The CDR3 sequence is CSVGKGQGVGEQYF. The CDR3, as DNA: TGCAGCGTTGGGAAAGGACAGGGGGTAGGTGAGCAGTACTTC. This chain links TRBV29-1 with TRBJ2-7; TRBD1 agrees at 10 bases. This CDR3 has 14 amino acids. The germline V gene has CDR1 SQVTM and CDR2 ANQGSEA. Trimming removed 4 bases from V and 7 bases from J; junction bases left unmatched: 10.

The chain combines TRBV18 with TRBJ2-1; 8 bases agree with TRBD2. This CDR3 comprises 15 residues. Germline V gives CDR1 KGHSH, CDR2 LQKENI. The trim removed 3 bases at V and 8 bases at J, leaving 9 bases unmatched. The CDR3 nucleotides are TGTGCCAGCTCACCCTTAGCGGGGCAAGAAGATGAGCAGTTCTTC. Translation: CASSPLAGQEDEQFF.

CDR3: CASSQQGARTEAFF. The CDR3 coding sequence is TGTGCCAGCTCGCAACAGGGGGCGCGCACTGAAGCTTTCTTT. The chain links TRBV18 to TRBJ1-1; 9 positions agree with TRBD1. This CDR3 is built from 14 residues. Germline V gene lookup returns CDR1 KGHSH and CDR2 LQKENI. The junction had 6 bases not matched to a gene; V was cut back by 6 bases and J by 4 bases.

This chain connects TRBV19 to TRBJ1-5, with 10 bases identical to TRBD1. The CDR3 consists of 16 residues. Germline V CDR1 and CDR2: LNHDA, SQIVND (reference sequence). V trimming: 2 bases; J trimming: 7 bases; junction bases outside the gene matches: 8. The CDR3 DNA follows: TGTGCCAGTAGTATAAGGGGAGAGGACAGGGGGCAGCCCCAGCATTTT. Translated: CASSIRGEDRGQPQHF.

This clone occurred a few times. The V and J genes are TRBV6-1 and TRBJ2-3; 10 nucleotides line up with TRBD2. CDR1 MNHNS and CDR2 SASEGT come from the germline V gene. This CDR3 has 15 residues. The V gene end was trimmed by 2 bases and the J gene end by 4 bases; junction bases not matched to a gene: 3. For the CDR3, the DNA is TGTGCCAGCAGTGAAAAGCGGGGGGGCCCAGATACGCAGTATTTT. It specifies CASSEKRGGPDTQYF.

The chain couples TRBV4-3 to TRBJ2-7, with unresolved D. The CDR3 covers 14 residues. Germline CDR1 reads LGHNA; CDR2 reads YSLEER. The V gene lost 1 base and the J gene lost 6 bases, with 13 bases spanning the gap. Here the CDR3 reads CASSQVAGSAEQYF. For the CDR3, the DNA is TGCGCCAGCAGCCAAGTGGCAGGTTCCGCCGAGCAGTACTTC.

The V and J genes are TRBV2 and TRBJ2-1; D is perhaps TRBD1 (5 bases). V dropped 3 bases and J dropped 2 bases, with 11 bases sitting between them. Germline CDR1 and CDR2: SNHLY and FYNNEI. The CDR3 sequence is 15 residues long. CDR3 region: CASSDSGSPYNEQFF. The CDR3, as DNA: TGTGCCAGCAGTGATTCAGGGTCTCCCTACAATGAGCAGTTCTTC.

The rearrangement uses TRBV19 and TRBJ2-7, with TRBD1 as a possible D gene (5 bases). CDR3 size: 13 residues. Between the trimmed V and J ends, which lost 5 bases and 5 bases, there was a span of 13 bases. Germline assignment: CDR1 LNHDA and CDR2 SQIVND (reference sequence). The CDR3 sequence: CASSFTQGDEQYF. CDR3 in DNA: TGTGCCAGTAGTTTTACGCAGGGCGACGAGCAGTACTTC.

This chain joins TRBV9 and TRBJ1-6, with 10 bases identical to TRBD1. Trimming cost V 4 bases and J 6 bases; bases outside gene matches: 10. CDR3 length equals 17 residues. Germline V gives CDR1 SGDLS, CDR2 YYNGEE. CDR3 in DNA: TGTGCCAGCAGCCCGTGGGACAGGGGAGTCCTTAATTCACCCCTCCACTTT. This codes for CASSPWDRGVLNSPLHF.

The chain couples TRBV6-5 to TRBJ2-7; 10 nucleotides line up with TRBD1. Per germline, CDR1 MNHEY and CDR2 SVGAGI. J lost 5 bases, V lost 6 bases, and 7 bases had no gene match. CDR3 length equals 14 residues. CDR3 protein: CASRRRQGANEQYF. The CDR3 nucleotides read TGTGCCAGCAGACGCCGACAGGGGGCGAACGAGCAGTACTTC.

CDR3 amino acids: CASSLETATGGTDTQYF. As DNA, the CDR3 is TGTGCCAGCAGCTTGGAGACCGCGACCGGGGGCACAGATACGCAGTATTTT. The V gene is TRBV5-4, the J gene TRBJ2-3, with a tentative D call TRBD2 (5 bases). V lost 0 bases and J lost 1, with 15 bases in between. Germline lookup yields CDR1 SGHNT and CDR2 YYREEE (reference sequence). The CDR3 extends over 17 amino acids.

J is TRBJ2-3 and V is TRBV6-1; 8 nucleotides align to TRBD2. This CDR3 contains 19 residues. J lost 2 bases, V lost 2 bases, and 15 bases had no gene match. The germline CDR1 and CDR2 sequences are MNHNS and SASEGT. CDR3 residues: CASSEFALGLAGATDTQYF. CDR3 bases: TGTGCCAGCAGTGAATTTGCGCTCGGACTAGCAGGGGCCACAGATACGCAGTATTTT.

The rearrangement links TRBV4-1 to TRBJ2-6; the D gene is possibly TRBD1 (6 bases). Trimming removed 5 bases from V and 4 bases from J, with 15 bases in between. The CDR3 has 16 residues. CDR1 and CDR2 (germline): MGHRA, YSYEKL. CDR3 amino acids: CASSTGLLVGANVLTF. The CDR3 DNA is TGCGCCAGCAGCACAGGGTTGCTAGTGGGGGCCAACGTCCTGACTTTC.

The CDR3 sequence is CASSLVAQGTSSPLHF. The CDR3 nucleotides are TGTGCCAGCAGCTTAGTTGCACAGGGTACAAGTTCACCCCTCCACTTT. This rearrangement joins TRBV11-2 to TRBJ1-6; D might be TRBD1 (6 bases). The V end lost 1 base, the J end lost 9 bases, and 16 bases lay between the germline ends. Germline assignment: CDR1 SGHAT and CDR2 FQNNGV. This CDR3 contains 16 residues.

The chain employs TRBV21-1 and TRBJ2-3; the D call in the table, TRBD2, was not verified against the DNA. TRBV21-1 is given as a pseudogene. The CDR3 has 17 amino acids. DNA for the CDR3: TGTGCCAGCAGCACATGCCCCCGCGGGGGGAGCACAGATACGCAGTATTTT. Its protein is CASSTCPRGGSTDTQYF.

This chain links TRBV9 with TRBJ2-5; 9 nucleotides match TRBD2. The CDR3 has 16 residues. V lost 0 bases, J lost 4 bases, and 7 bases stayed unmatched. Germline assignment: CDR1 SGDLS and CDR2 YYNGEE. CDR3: CASSVVGGGATETQYF. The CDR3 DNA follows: TGTGCCAGCAGCGTAGTTGGCGGGGGGGCCACAGAGACCCAGTACTTC.

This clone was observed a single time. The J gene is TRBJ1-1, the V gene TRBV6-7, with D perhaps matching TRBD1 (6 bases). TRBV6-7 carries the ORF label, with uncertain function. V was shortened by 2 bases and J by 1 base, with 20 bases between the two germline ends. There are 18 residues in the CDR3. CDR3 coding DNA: TGTGCCAGCAGTTACGAGCCCCCAGGGGCTGAGGCGAACACTGAAGCTTTCTTT. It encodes CASSYEPPGAEANTEAFF.

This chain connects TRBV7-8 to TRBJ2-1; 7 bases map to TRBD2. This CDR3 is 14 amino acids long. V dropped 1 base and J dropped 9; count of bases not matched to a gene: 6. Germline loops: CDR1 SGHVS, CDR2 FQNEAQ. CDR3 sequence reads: CASSLGEGFAEQFF. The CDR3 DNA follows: TGTGCCAGCAGCTTAGGGGAGGGGTTTGCTGAGCAGTTCTTC.

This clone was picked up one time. The CDR3: CASSYGQDTEAFF. In DNA, the CDR3 is TGTGCCAGCAGTTACGGACAGGACACTGAAGCTTTCTTT. The chain has TRBV6-5 and TRBJ1-1, with 7 bases matching TRBD1. The CDR3 contains 13 residues. The V gene's germline CDR1 is MNHEY and CDR2 SVGAGI. Unmatched junction bases numbered 0, after V lost 2 bases and J lost 3 bases.

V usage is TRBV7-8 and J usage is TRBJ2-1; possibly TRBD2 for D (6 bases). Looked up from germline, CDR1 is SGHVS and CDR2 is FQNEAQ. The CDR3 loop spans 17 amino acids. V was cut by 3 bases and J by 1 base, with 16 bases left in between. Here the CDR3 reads CASSFLEGTPSYNEQFF. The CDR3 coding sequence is TGTGCCAGCAGCTTTTTGGAGGGGACTCCTTCCTACAATGAGCAGTTCTTC.

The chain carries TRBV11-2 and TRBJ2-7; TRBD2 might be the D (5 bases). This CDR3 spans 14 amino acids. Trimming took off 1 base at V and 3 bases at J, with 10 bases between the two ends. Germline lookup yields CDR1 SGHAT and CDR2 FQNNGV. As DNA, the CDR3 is TGTGCCAGCAGCTTAGGGACGGGGAACTACGAGCAGTACTTC. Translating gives CASSLGTGNYEQYF.

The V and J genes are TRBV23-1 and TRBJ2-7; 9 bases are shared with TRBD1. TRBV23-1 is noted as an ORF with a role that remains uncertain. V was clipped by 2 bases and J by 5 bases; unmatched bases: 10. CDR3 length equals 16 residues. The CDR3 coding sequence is TGCGCCAGCAGTCAACCAACACCGGGACAGGGCGACGAGCAGTACTTC. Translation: CASSQPTPGQGDEQYF.

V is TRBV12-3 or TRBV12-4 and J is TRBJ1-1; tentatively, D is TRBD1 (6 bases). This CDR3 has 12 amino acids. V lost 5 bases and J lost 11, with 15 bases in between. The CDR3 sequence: CASSPGVVAAFF. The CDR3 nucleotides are TGTGCCAGCAGTCCAGGGGTGGTCGCGGCTTTCTTT.

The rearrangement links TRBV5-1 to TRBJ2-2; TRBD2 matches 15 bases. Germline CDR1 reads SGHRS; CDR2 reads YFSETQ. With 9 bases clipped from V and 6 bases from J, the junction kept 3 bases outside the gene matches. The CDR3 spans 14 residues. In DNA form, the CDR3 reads TGCGCCACTCGGACTAGCGGGGGGGCCGGGGAGCTGTTTTTT. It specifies CATRTSGGAGELFF.

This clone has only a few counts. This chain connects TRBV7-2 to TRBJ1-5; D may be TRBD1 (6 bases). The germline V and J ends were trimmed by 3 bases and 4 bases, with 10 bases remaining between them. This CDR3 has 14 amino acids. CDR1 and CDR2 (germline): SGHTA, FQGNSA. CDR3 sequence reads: CASSFAGANQPQHF. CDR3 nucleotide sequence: TGTGCCAGCAGCTTTGCAGGGGCAAATCAGCCCCAGCATTTT.

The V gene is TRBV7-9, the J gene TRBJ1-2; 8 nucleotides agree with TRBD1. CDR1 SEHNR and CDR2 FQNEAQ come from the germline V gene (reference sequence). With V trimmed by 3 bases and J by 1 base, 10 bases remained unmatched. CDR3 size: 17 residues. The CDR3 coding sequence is TGTGCCAGCAGCTTGGCTGACCAAGGACAGGGTAACTATGGCTACACCTTC. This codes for CASSLADQGQGNYGYTF.

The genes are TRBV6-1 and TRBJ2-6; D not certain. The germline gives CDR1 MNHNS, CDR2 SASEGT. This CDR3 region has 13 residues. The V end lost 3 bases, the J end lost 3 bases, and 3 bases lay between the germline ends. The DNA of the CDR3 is TGTGCCAGCAGTGATAGTGGGGCCAACGTCCTGACTTTC. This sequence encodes CASSDSGANVLTF.

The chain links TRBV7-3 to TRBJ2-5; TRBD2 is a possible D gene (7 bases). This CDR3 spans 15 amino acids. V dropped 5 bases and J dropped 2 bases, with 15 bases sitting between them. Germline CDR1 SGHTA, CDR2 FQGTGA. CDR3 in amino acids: CASSRGAQEQETQYF. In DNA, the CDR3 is TGTGCCAGCAGCCGGGGGGCACAGGAGCAAGAGACCCAGTACTTC.

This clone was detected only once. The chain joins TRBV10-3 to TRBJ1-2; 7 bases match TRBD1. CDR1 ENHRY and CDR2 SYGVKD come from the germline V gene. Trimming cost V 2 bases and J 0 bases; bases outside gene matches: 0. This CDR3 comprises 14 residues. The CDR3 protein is CAISEGQANYGYTF. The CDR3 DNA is TGTGCCATCAGTGAGGGACAGGCTAACTATGGCTACACCTTC.

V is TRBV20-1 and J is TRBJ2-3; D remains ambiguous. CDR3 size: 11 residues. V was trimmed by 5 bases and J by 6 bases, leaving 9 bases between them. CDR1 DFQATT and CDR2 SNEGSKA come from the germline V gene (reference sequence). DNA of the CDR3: TGCAGTGCTCTACCCTGGGATACGCAGTATTTT. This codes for CSALPWDTQYF.

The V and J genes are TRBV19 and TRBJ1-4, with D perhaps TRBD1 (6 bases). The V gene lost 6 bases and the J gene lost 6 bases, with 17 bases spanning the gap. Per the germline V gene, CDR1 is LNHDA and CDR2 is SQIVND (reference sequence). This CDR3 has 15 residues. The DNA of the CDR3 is TGTGCCAGTAGCTCGTACAGGGTGTCTGATGAAAAACTGTTTTTT. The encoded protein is CASSSYRVSDEKLFF.